The 20 T cell receptor beta chains below were found in one sample sequenced in a study of blood T cell repertoires in COVID-19. Assay used: immunoSEQ multiplex PCR; TCRdb lists only in-frame clones, some missing. Of some 170,000 clones in the sample, around 80% were seen once. Sequencing was performed on peripheral blood. The receptors were gathered from a woman in her seventies with acute or convalescent COVID-19.

This chain links TRBV11-2 with TRBJ1-5; D is undetermined. This CDR3 is built from 15 residues. V lost 0 bases, J lost 0 bases, and 6 bases lay in between. The germline V gene has CDR1 SGHAT and CDR2 FQNNGV. This chain's CDR3 is CASSLDSYSNQPQHF. The CDR3, as DNA: TGTGCCAGCAGCTTAGATTCTTATAGCAATCAGCCCCAGCATTTT.

The gene calls are TRBV19 and TRBJ1-3; D is unresolved. Germline lookup yields CDR1 LNHDA and CDR2 SQIVND (reference sequence). The CDR3 consists of 14 residues. V shed 4 bases and J shed 0 bases, with 7 bases lying between them. CDR3 loop: CASSNSPSGNTIYF. In DNA, the CDR3 is TGTGCCAGTAGTAACTCGCCCTCTGGAAACACCATATATTTT.

This clone was seen more than once but under ten times. J is TRBJ1-1 and V is TRBV5-6; 12 nucleotides match TRBD1. The CDR3 has 16 residues. Trimming took 4 bases from V and 2 from J; bases not matched to a gene: 6. Germline V CDR1 and CDR2: SGHDT, YYEEEE. The CDR3 region has the DNA TGTGCCAGCAGCGCCGGGACAGGGGGCGGTAACACTGAAGCTTTCTTT. It specifies CASSAGTGGGNTEAFF.

This rearrangement joins TRBV5-1 to TRBJ2-7, with D maybe TRBD1 (6 bases). Germline assignment: CDR1 SGHRS and CDR2 YFSETQ. The length of the CDR3 is 16 residues. V lost 0 bases and J lost 2, with 15 bases in between. This CDR3 is CASSLDSRTVPYEQYF. In DNA form, the CDR3 reads TGCGCCAGCAGCTTGGATAGCCGGACAGTCCCCTACGAGCAGTACTTC.

In its sample, this clone was seen once. V and J are TRBV28 and TRBJ2-6; D may be TRBD2 (6 bases). Germline V gene data show CDR1 as MDHEN and CDR2 as SYDVKM. V was clipped by 5 bases and J by 1 base, with 18 bases between them. CDR3 length: 18 amino acids. This CDR3 reads CASSPTGGFVSGANVLTF. CDR3 in DNA: TGTGCCAGCAGTCCAACTGGGGGGTTCGTTTCTGGGGCCAACGTCCTGACTTTC.

The J gene is TRBJ1-6, the V gene TRBV28; TRBD1 is a possible D gene (5 bases). Germline values: CDR1 MDHEN, CDR2 SYDVKM. Trimming stripped 4 bases from V and 0 bases from J, with 10 bases between. The CDR3 runs 16 residues. The CDR3 nucleotides are TGTGCCAGCAGTTACATGGGGCTCTCCTATAATTCACCCCTCCACTTT. This codes for CASSYMGLSYNSPLHF.

The chain has TRBV14 and TRBJ2-2; 7 bases agree with TRBD2. V lost 4 bases and J lost 7; bases outside the gene matches: 6. CDR1 is SGHDN, CDR2 FVKESK, per germline. The CDR3 extends over 14 amino acids. The CDR3 is CASSPGGLVGELFF. CDR3 bases: TGTGCCAGCAGCCCCGGAGGACTAGTCGGGGAGCTGTTTTTT.

This sequence joins TRBV28 and TRBJ1-2; 9 bases are shared with TRBD1. V lost 10 bases, J lost 4 bases, and 4 bases stayed unmatched. This CDR3 comprises 12 residues. In germline, CDR1 is MDHEN, CDR2 SYDVKM. The CDR3 is CATHRGPYGYTF. The DNA for the CDR3 is TGTGCCACCCACAGGGGGCCCTATGGCTACACCTTC.

This rearrangement joins TRBV19 to TRBJ2-1, with 8 positions matching TRBD2. Germline V gene data show CDR1 as LNHDA and CDR2 as SQIVND (reference sequence). The CDR3 covers 15 residues. With V trimmed by 2 bases and J by 8 bases, 8 bases remained unmatched. The CDR3 DNA reads TGTGCCAGTAGTATACGGGGGGGCCGCGAGGATGAGCAGTTCTTC. Amino acids: CASSIRGGREDEQFF.

This rearrangement joins TRBV6-1 to TRBJ2-3; the match to TRBD2 covers 8 bases. With 3 bases clipped from V and 2 bases from J, the junction kept 4 bases outside the gene matches. Germline CDR1 reads MNHNS; CDR2 reads SASEGT. This CDR3 has 15 amino acids. CDR3: CASSDRGGYTDTQYF. The CDR3 coding sequence is TGTGCCAGCAGTGATCGGGGGGGATACACAGATACGCAGTATTTT.

The chain employs TRBV7-2 and TRBJ1-6, with D possibly being TRBD1 (6 bases). The CDR3 is made up of 14 amino acids. The germline V and J ends were trimmed by 5 bases and 7 bases, with 12 bases remaining between them. Germline V gene data show CDR1 as SGHTA and CDR2 as FQGNSA. CDR3 sequence (DNA): TGTGCCAGCAGCGCCACCAGGGGCAATTCACCCCTCCACTTT. It specifies CASSATRGNSPLHF.

The chain is built from TRBV4-1 and TRBJ1-1; 7 nucleotides align to TRBD1. This CDR3 has 15 residues. Per germline, CDR1 MGHRA and CDR2 YSYEKL. V shed 1 base, J shed 4 bases, and the junction held 6 bases outside the gene matches. Here the CDR3 reads CASSQGNRGGTEAFF. Written as DNA, the CDR3 is TGCGCCAGCAGCCAAGGAAACAGGGGCGGCACTGAAGCTTTCTTT.

The gene calls are TRBV7-9 and TRBJ2-5, with 11 bases matching TRBD2. The CDR3 consists of 18 residues. CDR1 is SEHNR, CDR2 FQNEAQ, per germline (reference sequence). Unmatched junction bases numbered 7, after V lost 1 base and J lost 0 bases. The CDR3 DNA follows: TGTGCCAGCAGCTTAGGTTCCCTAGCGGGAGGAAACCAAGAGACCCAGTACTTC. It encodes CASSLGSLAGGNQETQYF.

The gene calls are TRBV28 and TRBJ2-5; D is ambiguous. Trimming left V 3 bases short and J 1 base short, with 9 bases between. Germline assignment: CDR1 MDHEN and CDR2 SYDVKM. The CDR3 covers 14 residues. The CDR3 DNA follows: TGTGCCAGCAGTTTCCCGGGTACCCAAGAGACCCAGTACTTC. This encodes CASSFPGTQETQYF. The variable domain in full, completed from reference TRBV28 and TRBJ2-5, reads DVKVTQSSRYLVKRTGEKVFLECVQDMDHENMFWYRQDPGLGLRLIYFSYDVKMKEKGDIPEGYSVSREKKERFSLILESASTNQTSMYLCASSFPGTQETQYFGPGTRLLVL.

This clone is a singleton in its sample. V and J are TRBV4-3 and TRBJ1-5; D call uncertain. The CDR3 is 13 residues long. Trimming left V 0 bases short and J 6 bases short, with 6 bases between. Looked up from germline, CDR1 is LGHNA and CDR2 is YSLEER. CDR3 amino acids: CASSQDLGQPQHF. The CDR3 nucleotides are TGCGCCAGCAGCCAAGATCTAGGTCAGCCCCAGCATTTT.

The rearrangement joins TRBV27 to TRBJ1-1; D unresolved. There are 14 residues in the CDR3. With 3 bases removed from V and 1 base from J, the gap between germline ends came to 9 bases. Germline V lookup: CDR1 MNHEY, CDR2 SMNVEV (reference sequence). The CDR3 DNA reads TGTGCCAGCAGTTTTTTGTCGGGGAACACTGAAGCTTTCTTT. Translating gives CASSFLSGNTEAFF.

V usage is TRBV30 and J usage is TRBJ1-5; 8 bases agree with TRBD1. The CDR3 spans 15 residues. Trimming at V came to 0 bases and at J to 6 bases, leaving 7 bases not matched to a gene. Germline CDR1 reads GTSNPN; CDR2 reads SVGIG (reference sequence). The CDR3 reads CAWSVFGQGGQPQHF. The CDR3 bases are TGTGCCTGGAGTGTATTCGGACAGGGAGGTCAGCCCCAGCATTTT.

The CDR3 spells CASSRDRQYNEQFF. In nucleotides, the CDR3 is TGTGCCAGTTCGAGGGACAGGCAGTACAATGAGCAGTTCTTC. J is TRBJ2-1 and V is TRBV5-4, with TRBD1 matching 8 bases. Per the germline V gene, CDR1 is SGHNT and CDR2 is YYREEE (reference sequence). J was trimmed by 4 bases and V by 8 bases; bases with no gene match: 8. This CDR3 is built from 14 residues.

The chain carries TRBV21-1 and TRBJ1-1; TRBD1 is the table's D call, not checked against the DNA. TRBV21-1 is a pseudogene locus. The CDR3 has 16 residues. The CDR3 here is CASSVRTGALNTEAFF. The CDR3 coding sequence is TGTGCCAGCAGCGTTAGGACAGGGGCCTTGAACACTGAAGCTTTCTTT.

The chain is built from TRBV10-2 and TRBJ1-6; no firm D call. This CDR3 has 14 amino acids. The V and J ends lost 0 bases and 9 bases respectively, with 9 bases between them. The V gene's germline CDR1 is WSHSY and CDR2 SAAADI. CDR3 amino acids: CASSESPPVSPLHF. The CDR3 coding sequence is TGCGCCAGCAGTGAGTCCCCCCCTGTTTCACCCCTCCACTTT.